This passage covers 27 T cell receptor beta chains from one sample sequenced in a study of shared clonotypes between healthy human individuals. Method: immunoSEQ multiplex PCR; TCRdb's copy keeps in-frame clones and lacks some. The repertoire holds about 2 million clones, with roughly 94% as singletons. Sequencing was performed on naive CD4+ T cells sorted from blood. The subset here: CD45RA+ positively selected. These receptors all stem from a young man in good health.

The V gene is TRBV9, the J gene TRBJ2-3; no clear D gene. CDR1 and CDR2 from the germline V gene are SGDLS and YYNGEE. V was pared by 2 bases and J by 6 bases, with 16 bases between. The CDR3 is 15 residues long. Here the CDR3 reads CASSVAGGTPDTQYF. The CDR3 bases are TGTGCCAGCAGCGTGGCCGGTGGAACGCCGGATACGCAGTATTTT.

This clone was detected only a few times. In the same sample, other DNA sequences code for this CDR3. As DNA, the CDR3 is TGTGCCAGCAGCGTGGACAGCTCTGGAAACACCATATATTTT. It codes for CASSVDSSGNTIYF. This sequence joins TRBV9 and TRBJ1-3; D perhaps matches TRBD1 (6 bases). This CDR3 is 14 amino acids long. Trimming stripped 2 bases from V and 0 bases from J, with 6 bases between. The germline V gene has CDR1 SGDLS and CDR2 YYNGEE.

This sequence joins TRBV7-2 and TRBJ2-1; 8 positions agree with TRBD1. This CDR3 is built from 13 residues. V was clipped by 3 bases and J by 12 bases; unmatched bases: 7. Germline CDR1 reads SGHTA; CDR2 reads FQGNSA. The CDR3 sequence: CASSLGQGARQFF. The DNA of the CDR3 is TGTGCCAGCAGCTTGGGGCAGGGGGCCAGGCAGTTCTTC.

This chain uses TRBV18 with TRBJ2-3; 11 bases fit TRBD2. The CDR3 sequence is 17 residues long. Germline V gene data show CDR1 as KGHSH and CDR2 as LQKENI. The ends lost 3 bases at V and 1 base at J; junction bases unmatched: 6. In nucleotides, the CDR3 is TGTGCCAGCTCACCCCAGACTAGCGGGACGGGCACAGATACGCAGTATTTT. Translating it yields CASSPQTSGTGTDTQYF.

Remarks on this clone: Other DNA sequences from this sample encode an identical CDR3 as well. This rearrangement joins TRBV7-8 to TRBJ1-2, with a tentative D call TRBD1 (5 bases). There are 13 residues in the CDR3. Trimming removed 5 bases at V and 1 base at J, with 8 bases between. CDR1 is SGHVS, CDR2 FQNEAQ, per germline. This CDR3 reads CASSPDSNYGYTF. Here the CDR3 DNA reads TGTGCCAGCAGCCCAGACAGTAACTATGGCTACACCTTC.

V usage is TRBV9 and J usage is TRBJ1-1; 7 bases are shared with TRBD1. Per germline, CDR1 SGDLS and CDR2 YYNGEE. Trimming at V came to 3 bases and at J to 1 base, leaving 3 bases not matched to a gene. The CDR3 is 14 residues long. The CDR3 loop is CASSGTGSNTEAFF. CDR3 bases: TGTGCCAGCAGCGGGACAGGATCGAACACTGAAGCTTTCTTT.

The chain has TRBV6-5 and TRBJ1-5, with 7 bases identical to TRBD1. V lost 4 bases and J lost 5; bases outside the gene matches: 5. Germline V CDR1 and CDR2: MNHEY, SVGAGI. The CDR3 length is 14 residues. The CDR3, as DNA: TGTGCCAGCAGTTCCGACAGGGCTTATCAGCCCCAGCATTTT. This gives the protein CASSSDRAYQPQHF.

The chain carries TRBV2 and TRBJ2-3; no definite D call. The germline V gene has CDR1 SNHLY and CDR2 FYNNEI. The CDR3 sequence is 14 residues long. V was pared by 6 bases and J by 4 bases, with 14 bases between. This CDR3 reads CASRNTVGSDTQYF. DNA for the CDR3: TGTGCCAGCAGAAACACAGTAGGGTCAGATACGCAGTATTTT.

The V gene is TRBV10-1, the J gene TRBJ2-2, with TRBD1 identical over 7 bases. Germline CDR1 reads WNHNN; CDR2 reads SYGVQD (reference sequence). Trimming at V came to 6 bases and at J to 2 bases, leaving 6 bases not matched to a gene. The CDR3 has 15 residues. CDR3 coding DNA: TGCGCCAGCAGACCCGACAGGGCTAACACCGGGGAGCTGTTTTTT. It codes for CASRPDRANTGELFF.

The CDR3 region has the DNA TGTGCCAGCAGCCCGGACAGGGGAACCAACTATGGCTACACCTTC. Translated: CASSPDRGTNYGYTF. This chain uses TRBV11-1 with TRBJ1-2, with 9 bases fitting TRBD1. Germline assignment: CDR1 SGHAT and CDR2 FQDESV (reference sequence). Germline trimming cut 5 bases from V and 2 bases from J; bases unmatched to any gene: 6. This CDR3 comprises 15 residues. The entire variable domain, with the rest obtained from reference TRBV11-1 and TRBJ1-2, is as follows: EAEVAQSPRYKITEKSQAVAFWCDPISGHATLYWYRQILGQGPELLVQFQDESVVDDSQLPKDRFSAERLKGVDSTLKIQPAELGDSAMYLCASSPDRGTNYGYTFGSGTRLTVV.

The chain employs TRBV11-2 and TRBJ1-1, with 7 bases identical to TRBD1. Trimming at V came to 2 bases and at J to 5 bases, leaving 8 bases not matched to a gene. The CDR3 runs 15 residues. Germline CDR1 and CDR2: SGHAT and FQNNGV. The DNA for the CDR3 is TGTGCCAGCAGCTTACGGGCAGGGGGAGAAACTGAAGCTTTCTTT. It encodes CASSLRAGGETEAFF.

The chain uses TRBV10-2 and TRBJ1-3, with 8 bases aligning to TRBD1. The CDR3 has 14 amino acids. Germline assignment: CDR1 WSHSY and CDR2 SAAADI. The junction had 2 bases not matched to a gene; V was cut back by 5 bases and J by 2 bases. CDR3 DNA: TGCGCCAGCAGTCCAGGGGGCACTGGAAACACCATATATTTT. Its translation: CASSPGGTGNTIYF.

The rearrangement uses TRBV6-6 and TRBJ1-5; 8 nucleotides match TRBD1. Germline CDR1 is MNHNY and CDR2 is SVGAGI (reference sequence). This CDR3 is built from 14 residues. V shed 2 bases, J shed 6 bases, and the junction held 3 bases outside the gene matches. CDR3 loop: CASSYRTGSQPQHF. CDR3 coding DNA: TGTGCCAGCAGTTACCGGACAGGGAGTCAGCCCCAGCATTTT.

The chain employs TRBV28 and TRBJ1-5; D perhaps matches TRBD1 (5 bases). V lost 5 bases and J lost 3, with 17 bases in between. CDR1 and CDR2 from the germline V gene are MDHEN and SYDVKM. CDR3 size: 16 residues. CDR3 region: CASSKGVAGTNQPQHF. The CDR3 coding sequence is TGTGCCAGCAGTAAAGGGGTGGCAGGGACCAATCAGCCCCAGCATTTT. The full variable domain, its missing parts supplied by reference TRBV28 and TRBJ1-5, is DVKVTQSSRYLVKRTGEKVFLECVQDMDHENMFWYRQDPGLGLRLIYFSYDVKMKEKGDIPEGYSVSREKKERFSLILESASTNQTSMYLCASSKGVAGTNQPQHFGDGTRLSIL.

The V and J genes are TRBV25-1 and TRBJ1-1; D is ambiguous. V was trimmed by 8 bases and J by 1 base, leaving 11 bases between them. CDR1 and CDR2 (germline): MGHDK, SYGVNS. The CDR3 contains 13 residues. The CDR3 nucleotides are TGTGCCAGCGCAAGGGCGGGGAACACTGAAGCTTTCTTT. Residues: CASARAGNTEAFF. Filled out from reference TRBV25-1 and TRBJ1-1, the complete variable domain reads EADIYQTPRYLVIGTGKKITLECSQTMGHDKMYWYQQDPGMELHLIHYSYGVNSTEKGDLSSESTVSRIRTEHFPLTLESARPSHTSQYLCASARAGNTEAFFGQGTRLTVV.

The V call is TRBV6-1, the J call TRBJ2-4; 10 bases map to TRBD1. The CDR3 extends over 19 amino acids. V was pared by 4 bases and J by 0 bases, with 12 bases of the junction left unmatched. Germline V CDR1 and CDR2: MNHNS, SASEGT. CDR3 nucleotide sequence: TGTGCCAGCAGTGCGGAATTCGGACAGGGGGTAAGAGCCAAAAACATTCAGTACTTC. This encodes CASSAEFGQGVRAKNIQYF.

The chain carries TRBV5-6 and TRBJ2-1, with 9 bases lining up with TRBD1. This CDR3 region has 15 residues. With 5 bases clipped from V and 4 bases from J, the junction kept 7 bases outside the gene matches. CDR1 SGHDT and CDR2 YYEEEE come from the germline V gene. The chain's CDR3 is CASSRGQGWYNEQFF. CDR3 in DNA: TGTGCCAGCAGTCGCGGACAGGGGTGGTACAATGAGCAGTTCTTC.

This clone was counted once. The rearrangement joins TRBV7-3 to TRBJ1-1; tentatively, D is TRBD1 (5 bases). CDR3 length: 14 residues. CDR1 and CDR2 (germline): SGHTA, FQGTGA. Trimming left V 5 bases short and J 4 bases short, with 14 bases between. CDR3 in amino acids: CASSPAGGSTEAFF. In DNA form, the CDR3 reads TGTGCCAGCAGCCCCGCTGGGGGATCCACTGAAGCTTTCTTT.

The rearrangement links TRBV27 to TRBJ2-7; D remains ambiguous. Trimming took 7 bases from V and 0 from J, leaving 7 bases between them. This CDR3 has 12 amino acids. Germline-derived CDR1 and CDR2 are MNHEY and SMNVEV (reference sequence). Written as DNA, the CDR3 is TGTGCCAGCACCTTGAACTCCTACGAGCAGTACTTC. This sequence encodes CASTLNSYEQYF.

This clone has only a few counts. This rearrangement joins TRBV19 to TRBJ1-2; D is undetermined. The CDR3 contains 11 residues. V was clipped by 5 bases and J by 13 bases, with 14 bases between them. Germline CDR1 and CDR2: LNHDA and SQIVND (reference sequence). CDR3 coding DNA: TGTGCCAGTAGTGCCGCAGCACTGCCCACCTTC. This sequence encodes CASSAAALPTF.

J is TRBJ1-1 and V is TRBV10-2; D is possibly TRBD1 (5 bases). This CDR3 spans 15 amino acids. V dropped 3 bases and J dropped 6 bases, with 17 bases sitting between them. CDR1 is WSHSY and CDR2 is SAAADI in the germline V gene. The CDR3, as DNA: TGCGCCAGCAGTGAAGCGAAGGGGAAGGAGGCTGAAGCTTTCTTT. This translates into CASSEAKGKEAEAFF.

The table lists this clone with a count of one. The chain has TRBV4-1 and TRBJ2-2, with D possibly being TRBD1 (6 bases). Trimming cost V 4 bases and J 6 bases, with 15 bases left between them. Per germline, CDR1 MGHRA and CDR2 YSYEKL. CDR3 size: 15 residues. CDR3 residues: CASSRNRDSAGELFF. The CDR3 DNA reads TGCGCCAGCAGCCGGAACAGGGATTCGGCCGGGGAGCTGTTTTTT.

The genes are TRBV5-1 and TRBJ1-4, with D maybe TRBD1 (5 bases). Per the germline V gene, CDR1 is SGHRS and CDR2 is YFSETQ. This CDR3 contains 14 residues. The V end lost 5 bases, the J end lost 5 bases, and 13 bases lay between the germline ends. The CDR3 coding sequence is TGCGCCAGCAGTTTGACAGCGCTGAATGAAAAACTGTTTTTT. The encoded protein is CASSLTALNEKLFF.

The V and J genes are TRBV28 and TRBJ2-7, with a weak D call TRBD1 (5 bases). The CDR3 length is 14 residues. Germline V gene sequence: CDR1 MDHEN, CDR2 SYDVKM. With 3 bases removed from V and 4 bases from J, the gap between germline ends came to 13 bases. CDR3 region: CASSFWQGKYEQYF. The CDR3 DNA follows: TGTGCCAGCAGTTTTTGGCAGGGTAAATACGAGCAGTACTTC.

This rearrangement joins TRBV2 to TRBJ1-1; D is possibly TRBD1 (5 bases). The V and J ends lost 8 bases and 5 bases respectively, with 9 bases between them. Germline values: CDR1 SNHLY, CDR2 FYNNEI. The CDR3 consists of 11 residues. CDR3 sequence: CASQGWTEAFF. In DNA form, the CDR3 reads TGTGCCAGCCAGGGTTGGACTGAAGCTTTCTTT.

V and J are TRBV27 and TRBJ2-7, with D maybe TRBD1 (6 bases). CDR3 length equals 16 residues. Trimming took 0 bases from V and 4 from J, leaving 16 bases between them. Germline values: CDR1 MNHEY, CDR2 SMNVEV (reference sequence). In DNA form, the CDR3 reads TGTGCCAGCAGTTTATCGAGGGCAGGGGTTGTATACGAGCAGTACTTC. This codes for CASSLSRAGVVYEQYF.

Points on this clone: The sample carries other DNA sequences with the same CDR3. The chain carries TRBV28 and TRBJ2-7; 7 bases agree with TRBD1. The CDR3 covers 14 residues. The germline CDR1 and CDR2 sequences are MDHEN and SYDVKM. V gave up 3 bases and J gave up 0 bases; unmatched junction bases: 2. The CDR3 nucleotides are TGTGCCAGCAGTTTGACAGGGAGCTCCTACGAGCAGTACTTC. It encodes CASSLTGSSYEQYF.